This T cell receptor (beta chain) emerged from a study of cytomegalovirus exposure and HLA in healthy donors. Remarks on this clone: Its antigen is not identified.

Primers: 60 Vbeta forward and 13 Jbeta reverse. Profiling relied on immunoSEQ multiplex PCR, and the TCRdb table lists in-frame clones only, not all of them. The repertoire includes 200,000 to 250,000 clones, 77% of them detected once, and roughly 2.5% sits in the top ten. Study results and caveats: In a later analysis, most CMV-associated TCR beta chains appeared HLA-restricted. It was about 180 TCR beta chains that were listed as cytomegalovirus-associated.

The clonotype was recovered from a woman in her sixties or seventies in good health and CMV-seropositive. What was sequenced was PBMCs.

The CDR3 DNA follows: TGTGCCTGGAGTGCCCAACTAGGACAGGGAGGGACTGAAGCTTTCTTT. Amino acids: CAWSAQLGQGGTEAFF. The chain combines TRBV30 with TRBJ1-1, with TRBD1 identical over 8 bases. V lost 1 base and J lost 5; bases outside the gene matches: 12. Germline V gene data show CDR1 as GTSNPN and CDR2 as SVGIG (reference sequence). This CDR3 is 16 amino acids long.